This is a list of T cell receptor beta chains from one sample in a study of cytomegalovirus exposure and HLA in healthy donors. The data were produced by immunoSEQ multiplex PCR, yet TCRdb's version contains in-frame clones alone and is incomplete. Of some 190,000 clones listed, about four fifths are singletons. Sequenced sample: PBMCs. These receptors were collected from a woman aged 25 to 45 in good health and CMV-seronegative. Both conserved end residues are part of each CDR3. The D gene is left open where the match is weak. Not all rows give a size; the values are once, few, many and, for expanded clones, a class.

v_call: TRBV2
j_call: TRBJ2-7
clone_size: -
d_call: -
cdr3_length: 20
cdr3_nt: TGTGCCAGCAGTGAAAGGCCTTTGGGGGGACAGAACCCTCCCCCATACGAGCAGTACTTC
cdr3_aa: CASSERPLGGQNPPPYEQYF

v_call: TRBV5-1
j_call: TRBJ1-2
clone_size: few
d_call: -
cdr3_length: 14
cdr3_nt: TGCGCCAGCAGCGCTGACACGTATAACTATGGCTACACCTTC
cdr3_aa: CASSADTYNYGYTF

v_call: TRBV2
j_call: TRBJ2-2
clone_size: -
d_call: TRBD1
cdr3_length: 14
cdr3_nt: TGTGCCAGCACCCGGGACAGGAACACCGGGGAGCTGTTTTTT
cdr3_aa: CASTRDRNTGELFF

v_call: TRBV9
j_call: TRBJ1-2
clone_size: -
d_call: TRBD1
cdr3_length: 14
cdr3_nt: TGTGCCAGCAGCGGTACAGGGGGCGTTCATGGCTACACCTTC
cdr3_aa: CASSGTGGVHGYTF

v_call: TRBV9
j_call: TRBJ2-3
clone_size: -
d_call: -
cdr3_length: 11
cdr3_nt: TGTGCCAGCAGTAGACTAGGGACGCAGTATTTT
cdr3_aa: CASSRLGTQYF

v_call: TRBV7-2
j_call: TRBJ1-4
clone_size: few
d_call: -
cdr3_length: 14
cdr3_nt: TGTGCCAGCAGCTTATTAGCCGGGGGTGAAAAACTGTTTTTT
cdr3_aa: CASSLLAGGEKLFF

v_call: TRBV2
j_call: TRBJ2-1
clone_size: -
d_call: TRBD1
cdr3_length: 14
cdr3_nt: TGTGCCAGCGTTTGGGCAGGGGGTATCAATGAGCAGTTCTTC
cdr3_aa: CASVWAGGINEQFF

v_call: TRBV29-1
j_call: TRBJ2-7
clone_size: few
d_call: TRBD2
cdr3_length: 15
cdr3_nt: TGCAGCGTCGCCATAAATAGCGGGGGAGCCTACGAGCAGTACTTC
cdr3_aa: CSVAINSGGAYEQYF

v_call: TRBV5-6
j_call: TRBJ2-1
clone_size: few
d_call: TRBD1
cdr3_length: 16
cdr3_nt: TGTGCCAGCAGCGCAATATGGGGGACAGGGGAGAATGAGCAGTTCTTC
cdr3_aa: CASSAIWGTGENEQFF

v_call: TRBV6-5
j_call: TRBJ2-1
clone_size: -
d_call: -
cdr3_length: 12
cdr3_nt: TGTGCCAGCAGTCAACGGGATTCCGAGCAGTTCTTC
cdr3_aa: CASSQRDSEQFF

v_call: TRBV9
j_call: TRBJ2-7
clone_size: -
d_call: -
cdr3_length: 14
cdr3_nt: TGTGCCAGCAGCGTAGAGGTCAGGGGAGACGAGCAGTACTTC
cdr3_aa: CASSVEVRGDEQYF

v_call: TRBV19
j_call: TRBJ1-1
clone_size: -
d_call: TRBD1
cdr3_length: 15
cdr3_nt: TGTGCCAGTAATCGAGGGGGCAATGTAGGGACTGAAGCTTTCTTT
cdr3_aa: CASNRGGNVGTEAFF

v_call: TRBV5-6
j_call: TRBJ1-6
clone_size: -
d_call: -
cdr3_length: 15
cdr3_nt: TGTGCCAGCAGCTACACCGGGACTCCCGATTCACCCCTCCACTTT
cdr3_aa: CASSYTGTPDSPLHF

v_call: TRBV5-1
j_call: TRBJ2-5
clone_size: once
d_call: TRBD2
cdr3_length: 15
cdr3_nt: TGCGCCAGCAGCTTGTCTAGCGGGGCACGTGAGACCCAGTACTTC
cdr3_aa: CASSLSSGARETQYF

v_call: TRBV19
j_call: TRBJ1-5
clone_size: once
d_call: -
cdr3_length: 16
cdr3_nt: TGTGCCAGTAGTATCCCCCGGAGCCTTTGGTCGTCGCCCCAGCATTTT
cdr3_aa: CASSIPRSLWSSPQHF

v_call: TRBV11-2
j_call: TRBJ2-7
clone_size: few
d_call: TRBD2
cdr3_length: 14
cdr3_nt: TGTGCCAGCAGCTTTACGGGGGGTTCATACGAGCAGTACTTC
cdr3_aa: CASSFTGGSYEQYF